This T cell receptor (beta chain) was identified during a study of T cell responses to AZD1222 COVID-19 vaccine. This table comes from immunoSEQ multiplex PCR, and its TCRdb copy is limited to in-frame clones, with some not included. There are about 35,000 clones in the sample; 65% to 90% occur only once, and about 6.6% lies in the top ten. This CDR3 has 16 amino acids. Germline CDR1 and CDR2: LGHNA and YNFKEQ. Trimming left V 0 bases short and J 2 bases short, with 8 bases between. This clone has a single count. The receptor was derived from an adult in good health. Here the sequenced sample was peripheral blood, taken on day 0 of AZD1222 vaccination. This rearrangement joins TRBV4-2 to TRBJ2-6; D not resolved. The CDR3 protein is CASSQDLVTGANVLTF. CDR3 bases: TGTGCCAGCAGCCAAGATTTGGTGACTGGGGCCAACGTCCTGACTTTC.